The clone carrying this TCR beta chain was counted a few times. Its antigen remains unknown. The sample belongs to a study of beta chain features in type 1 diabetes. From germline, CDR1 is MNHNS and CDR2 SASEGT. CDR3 length: 15 amino acids. V was pared by 1 base and J by 0 bases, with 8 bases between. Study-wide points: All four CD4+ subsets of Type 1 diabetes patients contained TCRB CDR3s that were moderately but significantly shorter.

All of the isolated RNA was reverse transcribed, so expressed TCRB transcripts were sequenced. The repertoire was sequenced with immunoSEQ multiplex PCR; TCRdb's copy has only in-frame clones and lacks some. The sample has nearly 700,000 clones, 13% seen once. V is TRBV6-1 and J is TRBJ2-3; D possibly corresponds to TRBD2 (6 bases). Sequenced sample: naive CD4+ T cells from blood. The sequence was obtained from a man aged 18-30 years with type 1 diabetes. CDR3 in DNA: TGTGCCAGCAGTGAAGGGGCGGGGAGCACAGATACGCAGTATTTT. Encoded protein: CASSEGAGSTDTQYF.